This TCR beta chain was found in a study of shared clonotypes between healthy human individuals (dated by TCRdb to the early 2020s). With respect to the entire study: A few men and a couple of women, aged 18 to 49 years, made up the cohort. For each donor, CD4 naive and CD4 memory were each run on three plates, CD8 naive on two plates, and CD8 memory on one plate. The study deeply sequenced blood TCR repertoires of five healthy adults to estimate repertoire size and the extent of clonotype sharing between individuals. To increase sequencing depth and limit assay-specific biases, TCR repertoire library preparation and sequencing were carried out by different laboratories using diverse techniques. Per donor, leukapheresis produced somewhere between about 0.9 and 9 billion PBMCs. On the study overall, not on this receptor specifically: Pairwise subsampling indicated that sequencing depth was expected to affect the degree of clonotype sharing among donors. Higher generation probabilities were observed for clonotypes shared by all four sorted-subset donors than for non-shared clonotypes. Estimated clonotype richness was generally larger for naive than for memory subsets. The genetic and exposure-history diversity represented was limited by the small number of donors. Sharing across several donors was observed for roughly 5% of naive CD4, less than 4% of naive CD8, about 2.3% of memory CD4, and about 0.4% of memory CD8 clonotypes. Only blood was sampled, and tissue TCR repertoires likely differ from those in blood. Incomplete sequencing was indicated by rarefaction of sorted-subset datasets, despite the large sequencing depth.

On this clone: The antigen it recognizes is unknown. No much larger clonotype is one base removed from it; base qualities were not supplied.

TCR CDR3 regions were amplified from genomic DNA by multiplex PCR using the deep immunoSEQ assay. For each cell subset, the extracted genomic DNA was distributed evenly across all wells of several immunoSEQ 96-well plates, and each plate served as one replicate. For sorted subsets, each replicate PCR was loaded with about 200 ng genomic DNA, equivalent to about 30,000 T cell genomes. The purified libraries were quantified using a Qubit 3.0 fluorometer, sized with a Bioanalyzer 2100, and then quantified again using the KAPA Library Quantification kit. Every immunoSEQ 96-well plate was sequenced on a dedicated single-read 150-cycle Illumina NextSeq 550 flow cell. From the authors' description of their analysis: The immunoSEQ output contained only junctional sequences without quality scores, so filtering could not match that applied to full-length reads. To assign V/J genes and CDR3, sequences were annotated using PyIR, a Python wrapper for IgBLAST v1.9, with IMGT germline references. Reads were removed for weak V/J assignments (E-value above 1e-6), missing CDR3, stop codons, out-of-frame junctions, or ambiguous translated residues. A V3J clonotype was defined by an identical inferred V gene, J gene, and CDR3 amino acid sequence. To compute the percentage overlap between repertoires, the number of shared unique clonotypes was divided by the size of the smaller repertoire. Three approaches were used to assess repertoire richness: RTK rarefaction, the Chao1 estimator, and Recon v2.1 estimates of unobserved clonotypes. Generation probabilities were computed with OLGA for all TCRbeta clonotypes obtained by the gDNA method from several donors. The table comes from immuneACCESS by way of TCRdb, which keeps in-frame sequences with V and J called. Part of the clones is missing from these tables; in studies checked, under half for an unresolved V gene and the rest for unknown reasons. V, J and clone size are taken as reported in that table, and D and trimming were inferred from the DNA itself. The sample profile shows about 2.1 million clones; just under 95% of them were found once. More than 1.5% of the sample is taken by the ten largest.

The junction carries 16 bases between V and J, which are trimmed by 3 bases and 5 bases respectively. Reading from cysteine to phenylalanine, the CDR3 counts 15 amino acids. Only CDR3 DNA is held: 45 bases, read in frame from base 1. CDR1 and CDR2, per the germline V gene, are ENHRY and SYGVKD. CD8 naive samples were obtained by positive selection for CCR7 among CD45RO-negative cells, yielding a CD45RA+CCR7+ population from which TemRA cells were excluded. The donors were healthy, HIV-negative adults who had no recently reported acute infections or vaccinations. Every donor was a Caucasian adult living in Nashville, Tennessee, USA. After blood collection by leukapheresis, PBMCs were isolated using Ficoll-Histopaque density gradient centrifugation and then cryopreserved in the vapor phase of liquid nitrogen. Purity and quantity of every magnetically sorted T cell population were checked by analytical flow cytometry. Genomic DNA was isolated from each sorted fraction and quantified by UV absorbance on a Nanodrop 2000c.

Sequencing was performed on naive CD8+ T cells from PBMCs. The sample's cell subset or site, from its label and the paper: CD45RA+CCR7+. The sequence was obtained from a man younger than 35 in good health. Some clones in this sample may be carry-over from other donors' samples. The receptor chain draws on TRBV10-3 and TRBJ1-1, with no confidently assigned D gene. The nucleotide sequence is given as TGTGCCATCAGTGACCCAGTTTCTAGTAATACTGAAGCTTTCTTT. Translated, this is CAISDPVSSNTEAFF.